This T cell receptor (beta chain) was captured in a study of early T cells in non-severe SARS-CoV-2 infection. TCRdb used MiXCR to reprocess the 5' RACE reads, holding one entry per CDR3 protein. The table records tens of thousands of distinct CDR3 sequences, more than 15% of them present only once. A few counts support this clonotype. The CDR3 sequence is 12 residues long. The germline V gene encodes CDR1 MNHNS and CDR2 SASEGT. After removal of 11 bases from V and 6 bases from J, the junction contained 6 bases not matched to a gene. The sample was whole blood, taken at baseline. V and J are TRBV6-1 and TRBJ2-2; the match to TRBD2 covers 7 bases. This TCR was sampled from an adult who was a healthcare worker with PCR-confirmed SARS-CoV-2 infection or an uninfected control (not recorded which). CDR3: CAGRGEAGELFF. The CDR3 DNA sequence: TGTGCCGGTCGGGGGGAGGCCGGGGAGCTGTTTTTT.